The rows below give T cell receptor beta chains drawn from one sample of a study of blood T cell repertoires in COVID-19. Assay used: immunoSEQ multiplex PCR; TCRdb lists only in-frame clones, some missing. The repertoire holds fewer than 450,000 clones, with around nine tenths as singletons. Material: peripheral blood. The source of these receptors is a young woman who had recovered from COVID-19. Both conserved end residues are part of each CDR3. D genes are given only for firm matches. Clone size, where shown, is once, few, many, or a class for clones that have expanded.

d_gene: TRBD2; j_gene: TRBJ2-3; len: 15; abundance: NA; v_gene: TRBV6-2/TRBV6-3; CDR3aa: CASSKWREGTDTQYF; CDR3nt: TGTGCCAGCAGCAAGTGGCGGGAGGGCACAGATACGCAGTATTTT
d_gene: TRBD2; j_gene: TRBJ2-3; len: 18; abundance: NA; v_gene: TRBV5-8; CDR3aa: CASRHLAGGPFATDTQYF; CDR3nt: TGTGCCAGCAGGCACCTAGCGGGAGGGCCATTCGCCACAGATACGCAGTATTTT
d_gene: TRBD1; j_gene: TRBJ2-5; len: 15; abundance: NA; v_gene: TRBV19; CDR3aa: CASSPRQGRQETQYF; CDR3nt: TGTGCCAGTAGTCCGAGACAGGGTCGCCAAGAGACCCAGTACTTC
d_gene: NA; j_gene: TRBJ1-3; len: 14; abundance: NA; v_gene: TRBV6-5; CDR3aa: CASSDRHSGNTIYF; CDR3nt: TGTGCCAGCTCTGACAGACACTCTGGAAACACCATATATTTT
d_gene: NA; j_gene: TRBJ2-1; len: 15; abundance: NA; v_gene: TRBV11-2; CDR3aa: CASSPLTGSYNEQFF; CDR3nt: TGTGCCAGCAGCCCTCTTACGGGGTCCTACAATGAGCAGTTCTTC
d_gene: TRBD1; j_gene: TRBJ1-1; len: 14; abundance: NA; v_gene: TRBV10-3; CDR3aa: CAISGLTGGTEAFF; CDR3nt: TGTGCCATCAGTGGGCTCACAGGGGGCACTGAAGCTTTCTTT
d_gene: NA; j_gene: TRBJ1-1; len: 14; abundance: NA; v_gene: TRBV6-2/TRBV6-3; CDR3aa: CASSYRGGSPEAFF; CDR3nt: TGTGCCAGCAGTTATCGGGGAGGGTCCCCTGAAGCTTTCTTT
d_gene: NA; j_gene: TRBJ1-2; len: 14; abundance: NA; v_gene: TRBV9; CDR3aa: CASSRTDGRNGYTF; CDR3nt: TGTGCCAGCAGCCGGACTGACGGTCGGAATGGCTACACCTTC
d_gene: NA; j_gene: TRBJ2-1; len: 15; abundance: NA; v_gene: TRBV6-5; CDR3aa: CASSPGFSKTNEQFF; CDR3nt: TGTGCCAGCAGCCCCGGTTTTTCGAAAACCAATGAGCAGTTCTTC
d_gene: NA; j_gene: TRBJ2-1; len: 16; abundance: once; v_gene: TRBV4-1; CDR3aa: CASSQGARRSYNEQFF; CDR3nt: TGCGCCAGCAGCCAGGGAGCCCGTCGGTCCTACAATGAGCAGTTCTTC
d_gene: NA; j_gene: TRBJ1-2; len: 11; abundance: NA; v_gene: TRBV29-1; CDR3aa: CSVADSYGYTF; CDR3nt: TGCAGCGTGGCAGACTCCTATGGCTACACCTTC
d_gene: NA; j_gene: TRBJ1-3; len: 14; abundance: NA; v_gene: TRBV12-2; CDR3aa: CASRRTYSGNTIYF; CDR3nt: TGTGCAAGTCGCCGGACATACTCTGGAAACACCATATATTTT
d_gene: NA; j_gene: TRBJ1-2; len: 13; abundance: NA; v_gene: TRBV11-3; CDR3aa: CASSLREAYGYTF; CDR3nt: TGTGCCAGCAGCTTACGGGAAGCCTATGGCTACACCTTC
d_gene: NA; j_gene: TRBJ2-1; len: 10; abundance: NA; v_gene: TRBV9; CDR3aa: CASSAGEQFF; CDR3nt: TGTGCCAGCAGCGCGGGAGAGCAGTTCTTC
d_gene: NA; j_gene: TRBJ1-1; len: 14; abundance: NA; v_gene: TRBV6-5; CDR3aa: CASSRGTGHTEAFF; CDR3nt: TGTGCCAGCTCCAGAGGTACAGGGCACACTGAAGCTTTCTTT
d_gene: TRBD1; j_gene: TRBJ1-4; len: 14; abundance: NA; v_gene: TRBV7-2; CDR3aa: CASIARQGSGELFF; CDR3nt: TGTGCCAGCATCGCACGACAGGGCTCTGGCGAACTGTTTTTT
d_gene: NA; j_gene: TRBJ2-3; len: 11; abundance: NA; v_gene: TRBV12-5; CDR3aa: CASGVRDTQYF; CDR3nt: TGTGCTAGTGGCGTACGGGATACGCAGTATTTT
d_gene: NA; j_gene: TRBJ2-5; len: 14; abundance: once; v_gene: TRBV7-8; CDR3aa: CASSRGRGQETQYF; CDR3nt: TGTGCCAGCAGCCGCGGCAGGGGCCAAGAGACCCAGTACTTC
d_gene: NA; j_gene: TRBJ1-2; len: 16; abundance: NA; v_gene: TRBV7-2; CDR3aa: CASSSGDSYTNYGYTF; CDR3nt: TGTGCCAGCAGCTCGGGTGACAGTTACACTAACTATGGCTACACCTTC
d_gene: NA; j_gene: TRBJ1-1; len: 15; abundance: NA; v_gene: TRBV27; CDR3aa: CASRSQNGQNTEAFF; CDR3nt: TGTGCCAGCAGGTCCCAAAACGGACAGAACACTGAAGCTTTCTTT
d_gene: NA; j_gene: TRBJ2-1; len: 15; abundance: NA; v_gene: TRBV18; CDR3aa: CASSPTAGSYNEQFF; CDR3nt: TGTGCCAGCTCACCCACAGCGGGCTCCTACAATGAGCAGTTCTTC
d_gene: NA; j_gene: TRBJ2-2; len: 16; abundance: NA; v_gene: TRBV3-1/TRBV3-2; CDR3aa: CASSQGSRGSAGELFF; CDR3nt: TGTGCCAGCAGCCAAGGGTCCAGGGGCAGTGCCGGGGAGCTGTTTTTT
d_gene: NA; j_gene: TRBJ2-3; len: 14; abundance: NA; v_gene: TRBV5-4; CDR3aa: CASSFKQGADTQYF; CDR3nt: TGTGCCAGCAGCTTCAAACAGGGCGCAGATACGCAGTATTTT
d_gene: TRBD1; j_gene: TRBJ1-1; len: 14; abundance: NA; v_gene: TRBV18; CDR3aa: CASSPRDRNTEAFF; CDR3nt: TGTGCCAGCTCCCCCCGGGACAGGAACACTGAAGCTTTCTTT
d_gene: TRBD1; j_gene: TRBJ1-5; len: 14; abundance: NA; v_gene: TRBV5-6; CDR3aa: CASSRTGTRQPQHF; CDR3nt: TGTGCCAGCAGCAGGACAGGGACCAGACAGCCCCAGCATTTT
d_gene: NA; j_gene: TRBJ2-6; len: 14; abundance: NA; v_gene: TRBV2; CDR3aa: CASGGGTGANVLTF; CDR3nt: TGTGCCAGCGGGGGGGGCACTGGGGCCAACGTCCTGACTTTC
d_gene: NA; j_gene: TRBJ1-1; len: 16; abundance: once; v_gene: TRBV2; CDR3aa: CASSEALRQQNTEAFF; CDR3nt: TGTGCCAGCAGTGAAGCGCTTAGACAGCAGAACACTGAAGCTTTCTTT
d_gene: TRBD2; j_gene: TRBJ2-1; len: 15; abundance: NA; v_gene: TRBV18; CDR3aa: CASSSRTSSYNEQFF; CDR3nt: TGTGCCAGCTCAAGTCGGACTAGCTCCTACAATGAGCAGTTCTTC
d_gene: TRBD2; j_gene: TRBJ2-1; len: 15; abundance: NA; v_gene: TRBV24-1; CDR3aa: CATSATGGWDNEQFF; CDR3nt: TGTGCCACCAGTGCCACCGGGGGGTGGGACAATGAGCAGTTCTTC
d_gene: TRBD2; j_gene: TRBJ2-1; len: 19; abundance: NA; v_gene: TRBV11-3; CDR3aa: CASSFSGTSGTGKLGEQFF; CDR3nt: TGTGCCAGCAGCTTCTCCGGGACTAGCGGGACGGGCAAGCTCGGTGAGCAGTTCTTC
d_gene: TRBD1; j_gene: TRBJ2-5; len: 17; abundance: NA; v_gene: TRBV4-1; CDR3aa: CASSQTTTGTEQETQYF; CDR3nt: TGCGCCAGCAGCCAGACAACCACCGGGACAGAGCAAGAGACCCAGTACTTC
d_gene: NA; j_gene: TRBJ1-2; len: 15; abundance: NA; v_gene: TRBV21-1; CDR3aa: CASSKRGGVRYGYTF; CDR3nt: TGTGCCAGCAGCAAAAGGGGCGGAGTGAGGTATGGCTACACCTTC
d_gene: TRBD2; j_gene: TRBJ2-1; len: 16; abundance: NA; v_gene: TRBV29-1; CDR3aa: CSIQGGLSSGSWEQFF; CDR3nt: TGCAGCATACAGGGGGGCCTGTCTAGCGGGAGTTGGGAGCAGTTCTTC
d_gene: NA; j_gene: TRBJ1-2; len: 16; abundance: NA; v_gene: TRBV19; CDR3aa: CASSIGPRAPWYGYTF; CDR3nt: TGTGCCAGTAGTATAGGCCCCAGGGCCCCCTGGTATGGCTACACCTTC
d_gene: TRBD2; j_gene: TRBJ2-1; len: 14; abundance: NA; v_gene: TRBV29-1; CDR3aa: CSGIAGNLYNEQFF; CDR3nt: TGCAGCGGGATAGCGGGAAATCTTTACAATGAGCAGTTCTTC
d_gene: TRBD1; j_gene: TRBJ2-2; len: 14; abundance: once; v_gene: TRBV11-2; CDR3aa: CASSLGTGYGELFF; CDR3nt: TGTGCCAGCAGCTTAGGGACAGGGTACGGGGAGCTGTTTTTT
d_gene: NA; j_gene: TRBJ2-5; len: 14; abundance: NA; v_gene: TRBV2; CDR3aa: CASADFWYQETQYF; CDR3nt: TGTGCCAGCGCGGACTTTTGGTACCAAGAGACCCAGTACTTC